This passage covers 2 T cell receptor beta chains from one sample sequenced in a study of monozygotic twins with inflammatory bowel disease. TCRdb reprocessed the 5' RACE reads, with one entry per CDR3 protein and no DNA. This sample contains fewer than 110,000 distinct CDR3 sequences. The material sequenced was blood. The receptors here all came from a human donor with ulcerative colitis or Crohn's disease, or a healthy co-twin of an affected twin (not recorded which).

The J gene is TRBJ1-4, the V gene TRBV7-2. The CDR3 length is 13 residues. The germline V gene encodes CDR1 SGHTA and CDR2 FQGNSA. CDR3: CASSLDTRRELFF.

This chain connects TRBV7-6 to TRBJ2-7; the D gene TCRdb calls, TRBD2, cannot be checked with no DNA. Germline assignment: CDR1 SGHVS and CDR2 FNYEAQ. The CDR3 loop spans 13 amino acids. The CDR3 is CASSLLAGLEQYF.